This T cell receptor beta chain was observed in a study of T cells in Graves' hyperthyroidism and ophthalmopathy. V dropped 4 bases and J dropped 5 bases, with 10 bases sitting between them. From germline, CDR1 is SGDLS and CDR2 YYNGEE. The CDR3 totals 12 residues. This clonotype occurred many times. Its antigen is undetermined. Amplified regions were TCR beta CDR3 sequences from RNA transcripts. The HTBI primer set was used in a first-round RT-PCR of the TCR CDR3. Each CDR3 protein gets one entry after TCRdb re-called the multiplex PCR reads with MiXCR. The sample carries hundreds of thousands of distinct CDR3 sequences, about 14% recorded once. General observations from the study: Blood also held most thyroid clonotypes expanded beyond 0.001.

The chain carries TRBV9 and TRBJ2-7, with D uncertain. The sample consisted of blood. The TCR sequence derives from a woman between 45 and 60 years old with Graves' ophthalmopathy. CDR3 sequence reads: CASSSPRHEQYF. In DNA, the CDR3 is TGTGCCAGCAGCTCCCCTCGCCACGAGCAGTACTTC.